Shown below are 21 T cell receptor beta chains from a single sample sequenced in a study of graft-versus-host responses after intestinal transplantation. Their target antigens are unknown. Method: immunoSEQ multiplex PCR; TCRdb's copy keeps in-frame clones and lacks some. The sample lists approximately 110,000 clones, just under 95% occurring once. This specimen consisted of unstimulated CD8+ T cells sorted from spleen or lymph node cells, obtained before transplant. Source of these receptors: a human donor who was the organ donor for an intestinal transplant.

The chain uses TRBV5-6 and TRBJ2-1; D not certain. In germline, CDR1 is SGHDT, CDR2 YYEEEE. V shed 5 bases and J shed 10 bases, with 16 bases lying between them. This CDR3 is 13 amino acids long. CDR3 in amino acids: CASRSRVAREQFF. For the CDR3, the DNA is TGTGCCAGCAGATCACGGGTGGCTCGGGAGCAGTTCTTC.

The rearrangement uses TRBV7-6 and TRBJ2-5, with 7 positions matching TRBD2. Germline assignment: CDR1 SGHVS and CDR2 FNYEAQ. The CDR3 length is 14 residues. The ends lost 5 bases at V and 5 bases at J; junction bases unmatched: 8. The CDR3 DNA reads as TGTGCCAGCAGCCGGAAGCGGGACTATGAGACCCAGTACTTC. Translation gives CASSRKRDYETQYF.

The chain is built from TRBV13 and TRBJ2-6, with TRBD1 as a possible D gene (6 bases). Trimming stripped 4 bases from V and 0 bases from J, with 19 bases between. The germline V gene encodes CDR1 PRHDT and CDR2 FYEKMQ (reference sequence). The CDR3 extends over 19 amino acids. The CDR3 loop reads CASSWTEDSAISGANVLTF. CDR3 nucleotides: TGTGCCAGCAGCTGGACCGAGGACAGCGCAATCTCTGGGGCCAACGTCCTGACTTTC.

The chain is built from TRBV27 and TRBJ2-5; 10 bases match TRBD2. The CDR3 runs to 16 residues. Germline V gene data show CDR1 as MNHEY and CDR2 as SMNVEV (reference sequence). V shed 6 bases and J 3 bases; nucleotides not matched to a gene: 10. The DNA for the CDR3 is TGTGCCAGCAGCCTTAGGTCTAGCGGGAGAGAAGAGACCCAGTACTTC. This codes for CASSLRSSGREETQYF.

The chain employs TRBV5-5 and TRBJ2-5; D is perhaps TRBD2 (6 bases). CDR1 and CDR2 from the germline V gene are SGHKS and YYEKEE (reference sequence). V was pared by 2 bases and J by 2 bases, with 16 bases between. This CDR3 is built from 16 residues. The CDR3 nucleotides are TGTGCCAGCAGCTTCGTTCCAGCGGGTACACAAGAGACCCAGTACTTC. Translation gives CASSFVPAGTQETQYF.

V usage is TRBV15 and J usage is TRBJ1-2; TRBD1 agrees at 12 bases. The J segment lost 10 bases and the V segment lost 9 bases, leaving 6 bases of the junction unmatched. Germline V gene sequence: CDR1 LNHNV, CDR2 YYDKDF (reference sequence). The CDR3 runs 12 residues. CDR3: CATGQGARSYTF. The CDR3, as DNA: TGTGCCACGGGACAGGGGGCGAGATCCTACACCTTC.

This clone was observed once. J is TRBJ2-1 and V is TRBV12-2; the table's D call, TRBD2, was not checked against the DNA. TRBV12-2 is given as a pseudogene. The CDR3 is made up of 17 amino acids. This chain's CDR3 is CASLLKMAEIFGNEQFF. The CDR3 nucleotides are TGTGCAAGTCTCCTTAAAATGGCGGAGATATTTGGGAATGAGCAGTTCTTC.

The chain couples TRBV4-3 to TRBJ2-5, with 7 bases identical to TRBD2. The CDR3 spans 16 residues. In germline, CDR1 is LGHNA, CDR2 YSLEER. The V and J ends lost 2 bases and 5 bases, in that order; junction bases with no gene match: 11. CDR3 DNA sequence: TGCGCCAGCAGCCAAATCGGCGGGAGCCCCACGGAGACCCAGTACTTC. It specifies CASSQIGGSPTETQYF.

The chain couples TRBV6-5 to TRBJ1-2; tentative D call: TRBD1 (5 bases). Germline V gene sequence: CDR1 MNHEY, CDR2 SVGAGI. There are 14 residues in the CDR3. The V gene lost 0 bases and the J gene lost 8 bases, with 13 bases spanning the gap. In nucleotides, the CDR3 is TGTGCCAGCAGTTACTCTATTGGGGGGAACGGCTACACCTTC. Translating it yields CASSYSIGGNGYTF.

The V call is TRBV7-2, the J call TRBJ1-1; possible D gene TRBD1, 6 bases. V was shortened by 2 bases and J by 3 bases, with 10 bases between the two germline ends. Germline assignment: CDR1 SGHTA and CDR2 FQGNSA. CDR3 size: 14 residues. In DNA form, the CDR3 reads TGTGCCAGCAGCTTAAGGGGGGCTTACACTGAAGCTTTCTTT. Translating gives CASSLRGAYTEAFF.

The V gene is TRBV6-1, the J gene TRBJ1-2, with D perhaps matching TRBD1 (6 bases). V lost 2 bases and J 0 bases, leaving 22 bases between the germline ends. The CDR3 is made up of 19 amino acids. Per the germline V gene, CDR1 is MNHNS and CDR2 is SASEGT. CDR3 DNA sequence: TGTGCCAGCAGTGAAAGGATGGGGGACATAAATTTCTCTAACTATGGCTACACCTTC. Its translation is CASSERMGDINFSNYGYTF.

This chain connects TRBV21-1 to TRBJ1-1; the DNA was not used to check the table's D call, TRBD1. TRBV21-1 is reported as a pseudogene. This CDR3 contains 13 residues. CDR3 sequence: CASSKSRHDEAFF. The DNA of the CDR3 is TGTGCCAGCAGCAAAAGCAGGCATGATGAAGCTTTCTTT.

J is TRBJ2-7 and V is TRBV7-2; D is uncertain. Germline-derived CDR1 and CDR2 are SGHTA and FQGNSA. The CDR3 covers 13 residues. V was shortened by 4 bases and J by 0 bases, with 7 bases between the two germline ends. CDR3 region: CASSSPYSYEQYF. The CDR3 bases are TGTGCCAGCAGCTCGCCCTACTCCTACGAGCAGTACTTC.

CDR3 DNA sequence: TGTGCCAGCAGCTTAGCGGGACTAGCGGGAGAGAACGAGCAGTACTTC. Residues: CASSLAGLAGENEQYF. The chain carries TRBV7-7 and TRBJ2-7, with TRBD2 matching 14 bases. The ends lost 0 bases at V and 5 bases at J; junction bases unmatched: 3. CDR1 SSHAT and CDR2 FNYEAQ come from the germline V gene (reference sequence). There are 16 residues in the CDR3.

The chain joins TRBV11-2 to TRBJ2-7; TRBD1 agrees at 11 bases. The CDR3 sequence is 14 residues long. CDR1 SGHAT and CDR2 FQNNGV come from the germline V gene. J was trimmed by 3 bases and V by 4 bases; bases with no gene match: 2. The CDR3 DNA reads TGTGCCAGCAGCTCCGGGACAGGGGGCTACGAGCAGTACTTC. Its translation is CASSSGTGGYEQYF.

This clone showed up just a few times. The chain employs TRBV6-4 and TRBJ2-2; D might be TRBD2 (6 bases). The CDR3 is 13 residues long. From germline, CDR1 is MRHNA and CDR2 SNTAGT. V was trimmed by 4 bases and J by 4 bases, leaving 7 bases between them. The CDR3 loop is CASSASATGELFF. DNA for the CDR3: TGTGCCAGCAGTGCTAGCGCCACCGGGGAGCTGTTTTTT.

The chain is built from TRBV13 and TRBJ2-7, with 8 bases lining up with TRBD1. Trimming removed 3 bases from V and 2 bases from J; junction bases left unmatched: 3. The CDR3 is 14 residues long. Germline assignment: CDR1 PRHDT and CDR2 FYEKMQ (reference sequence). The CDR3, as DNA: TGTGCCAGCAGCTTGGGACAGGACCCCTACGAGCAGTACTTC. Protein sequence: CASSLGQDPYEQYF.

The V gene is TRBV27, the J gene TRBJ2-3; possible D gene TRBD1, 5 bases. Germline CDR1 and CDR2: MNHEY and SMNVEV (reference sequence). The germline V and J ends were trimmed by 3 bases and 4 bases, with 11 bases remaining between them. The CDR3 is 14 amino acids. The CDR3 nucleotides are TGTGCCAGCAGTTTGATTCAGGGTGCAGATACGCAGTATTTT. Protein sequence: CASSLIQGADTQYF.

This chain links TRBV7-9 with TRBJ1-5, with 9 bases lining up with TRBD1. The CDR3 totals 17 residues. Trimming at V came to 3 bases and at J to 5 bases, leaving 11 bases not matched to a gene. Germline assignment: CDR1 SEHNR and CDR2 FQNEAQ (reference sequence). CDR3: CASSFTLTGGIDQPQHF. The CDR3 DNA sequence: TGTGCCAGCAGCTTCACCCTGACAGGGGGGATTGATCAGCCCCAGCATTTT.

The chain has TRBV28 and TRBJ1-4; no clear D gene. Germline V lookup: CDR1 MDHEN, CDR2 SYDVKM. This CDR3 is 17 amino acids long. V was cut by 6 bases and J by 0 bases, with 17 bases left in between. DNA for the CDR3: TGTGCCAGCAGAGAACCGGGCCTCTCTGCAACTAATGAAAAACTGTTTTTT. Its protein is CASREPGLSATNEKLFF.

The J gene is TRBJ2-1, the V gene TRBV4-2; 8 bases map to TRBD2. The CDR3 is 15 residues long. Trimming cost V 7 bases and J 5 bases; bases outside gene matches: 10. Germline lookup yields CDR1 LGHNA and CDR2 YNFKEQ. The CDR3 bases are TGTGCCAGCAACCCATTAGCGGGAATCAACAATGAGCAGTTCTTC. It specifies CASNPLAGINNEQFF.